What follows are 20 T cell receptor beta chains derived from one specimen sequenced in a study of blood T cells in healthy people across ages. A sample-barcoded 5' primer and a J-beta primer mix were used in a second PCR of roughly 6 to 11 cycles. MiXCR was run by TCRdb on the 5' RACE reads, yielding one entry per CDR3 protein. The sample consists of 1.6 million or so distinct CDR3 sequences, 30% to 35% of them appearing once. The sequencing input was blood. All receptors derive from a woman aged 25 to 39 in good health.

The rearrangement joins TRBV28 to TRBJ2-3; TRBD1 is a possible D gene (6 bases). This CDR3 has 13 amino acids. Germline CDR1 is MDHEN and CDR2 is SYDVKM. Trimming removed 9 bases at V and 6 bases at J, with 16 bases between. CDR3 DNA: TGTGCCAGTCAGGGGACAAACGACGATACGCAGTATTTT. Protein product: CASQGTNDDTQYF.

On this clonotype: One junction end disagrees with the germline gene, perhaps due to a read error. CDR3 coding DNA: TGTGCCAGCAGCTTAGACAGGGTTACGTTGAACTTC. It translates to CASSLDRVTLNF. This chain joins TRBV7-9 and TRBJ2-4; the D gene is possibly TRBD1 (6 bases). This CDR3 comprises 12 residues. Germline CDR1 reads SEHNR; CDR2 reads FQNEAQ (reference sequence).

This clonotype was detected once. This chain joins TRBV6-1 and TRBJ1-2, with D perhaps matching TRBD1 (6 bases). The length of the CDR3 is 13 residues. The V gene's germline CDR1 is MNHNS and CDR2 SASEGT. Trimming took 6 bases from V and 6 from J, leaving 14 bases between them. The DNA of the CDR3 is TGTGCCAGCAGACAGGGAGGGGGAGATGGCTACACCTTC. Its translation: CASRQGGGDGYTF.

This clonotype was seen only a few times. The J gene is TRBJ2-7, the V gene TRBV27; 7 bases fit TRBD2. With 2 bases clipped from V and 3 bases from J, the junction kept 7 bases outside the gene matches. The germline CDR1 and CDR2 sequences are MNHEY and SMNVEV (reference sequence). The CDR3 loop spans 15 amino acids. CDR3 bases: TGTGCCAGCAGTTTAAGGGAGGGAAAAGGCTACGAGCAGTACTTC. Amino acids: CASSLREGKGYEQYF.

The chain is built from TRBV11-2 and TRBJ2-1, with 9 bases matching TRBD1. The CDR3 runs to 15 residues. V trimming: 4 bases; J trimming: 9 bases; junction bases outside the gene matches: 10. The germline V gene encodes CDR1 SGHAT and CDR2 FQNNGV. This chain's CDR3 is CASSSPGQGTGEQFF. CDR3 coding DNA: TGTGCCAGCAGCTCGCCGGGACAGGGAACGGGTGAGCAGTTCTTC.

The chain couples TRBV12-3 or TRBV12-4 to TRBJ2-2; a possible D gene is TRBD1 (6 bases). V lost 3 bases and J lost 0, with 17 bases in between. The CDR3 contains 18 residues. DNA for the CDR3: TGTGCCAGCAGTTTTCATCTCGGAGAGGGGGCGAACACCGGGGAGCTGTTTTTT. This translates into CASSFHLGEGANTGELFF.

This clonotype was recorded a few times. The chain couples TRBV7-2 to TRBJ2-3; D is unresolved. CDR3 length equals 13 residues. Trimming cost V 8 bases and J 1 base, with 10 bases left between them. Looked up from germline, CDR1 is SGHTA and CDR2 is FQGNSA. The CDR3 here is CASLLWGTDTQYF. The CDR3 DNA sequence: TGTGCCAGCCTCCTTTGGGGCACAGATACGCAGTATTTT.

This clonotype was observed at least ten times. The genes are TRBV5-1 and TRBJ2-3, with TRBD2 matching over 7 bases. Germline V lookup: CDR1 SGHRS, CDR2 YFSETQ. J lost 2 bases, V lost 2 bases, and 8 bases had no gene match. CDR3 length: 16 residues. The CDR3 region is CASSFGLAVDTDTQYF. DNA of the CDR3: TGCGCCAGCAGCTTTGGGCTAGCGGTAGACACAGATACGCAGTATTTT.

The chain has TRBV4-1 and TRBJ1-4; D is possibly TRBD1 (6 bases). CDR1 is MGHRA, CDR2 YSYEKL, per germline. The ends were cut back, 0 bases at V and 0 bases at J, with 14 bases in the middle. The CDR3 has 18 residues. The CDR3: CASSQDPGAQTTNEKLFF. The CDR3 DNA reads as TGCGCCAGCAGCCAAGATCCGGGGGCACAGACAACTAATGAAAAACTGTTTTTT.

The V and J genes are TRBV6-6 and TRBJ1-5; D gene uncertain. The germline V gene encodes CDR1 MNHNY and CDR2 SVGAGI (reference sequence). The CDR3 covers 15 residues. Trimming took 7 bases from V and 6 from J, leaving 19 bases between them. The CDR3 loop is CASTPDWVEGQPQHF. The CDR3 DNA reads TGTGCCAGCACTCCCGATTGGGTTGAAGGTCAGCCCCAGCATTTT.

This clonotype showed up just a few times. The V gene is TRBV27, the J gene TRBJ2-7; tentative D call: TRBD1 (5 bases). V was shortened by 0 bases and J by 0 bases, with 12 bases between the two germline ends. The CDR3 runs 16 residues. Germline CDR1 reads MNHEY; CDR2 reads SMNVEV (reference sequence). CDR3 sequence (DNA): TGTGCCAGCAGTTTATCAGGGGTCCTTTTCTCCTACGAGCAGTACTTC. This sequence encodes CASSLSGVLFSYEQYF.

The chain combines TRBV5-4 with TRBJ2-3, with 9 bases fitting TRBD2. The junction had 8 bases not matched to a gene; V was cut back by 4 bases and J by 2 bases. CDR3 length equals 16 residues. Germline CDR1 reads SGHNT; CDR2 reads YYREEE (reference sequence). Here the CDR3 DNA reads TGTGCCAGCAGCGTGGACCCTAGCGGGGCCACAGATACGCAGTATTTT. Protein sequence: CASSVDPSGATDTQYF. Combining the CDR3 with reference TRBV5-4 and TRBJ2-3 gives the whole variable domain ETGVTQSPTHLIKTRGQQVTLRCSSQSGHNTVSWYQQALGQGPQFIFQYYREEENGRGNFPPRFSGLQFPNYSSELNVNALELDDSALYLCASSVDPSGATDTQYFGPGTRLTVL.

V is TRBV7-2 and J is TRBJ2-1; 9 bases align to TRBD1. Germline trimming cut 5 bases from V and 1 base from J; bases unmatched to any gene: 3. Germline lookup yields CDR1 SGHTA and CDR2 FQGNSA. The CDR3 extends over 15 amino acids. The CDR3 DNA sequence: TGTGCCAGCAGCCACGACAGGGGGTCCTACAATGAGCAGTTCTTC. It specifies CASSHDRGSYNEQFF.

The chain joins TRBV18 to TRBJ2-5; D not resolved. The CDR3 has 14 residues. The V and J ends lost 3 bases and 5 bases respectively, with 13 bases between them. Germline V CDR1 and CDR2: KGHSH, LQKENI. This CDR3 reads CASSPTTVGETQYF. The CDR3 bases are TGTGCCAGCTCACCTACTACGGTGGGGGAGACCCAGTACTTC.

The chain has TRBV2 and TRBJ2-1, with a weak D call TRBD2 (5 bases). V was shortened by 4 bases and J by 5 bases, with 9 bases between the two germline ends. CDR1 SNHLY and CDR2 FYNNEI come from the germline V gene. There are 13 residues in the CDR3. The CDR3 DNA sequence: TGTGCCAGCAGTGGAGAGAGGGACAATGAGCAGTTCTTC. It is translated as CASSGERDNEQFF.

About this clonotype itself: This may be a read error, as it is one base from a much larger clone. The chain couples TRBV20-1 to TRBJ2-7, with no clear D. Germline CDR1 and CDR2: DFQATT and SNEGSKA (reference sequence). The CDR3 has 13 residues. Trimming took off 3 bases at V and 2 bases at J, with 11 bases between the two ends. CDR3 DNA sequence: TGCAGTGCTAGTGGTCACAAGCCCTACGAGCAGTACTTC. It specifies CSASGHKPYEQYF.

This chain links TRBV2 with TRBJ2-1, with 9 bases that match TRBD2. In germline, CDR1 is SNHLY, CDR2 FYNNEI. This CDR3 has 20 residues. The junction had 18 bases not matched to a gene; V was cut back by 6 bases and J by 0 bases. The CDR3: CASSYLRLTSGLSSYNEQFF. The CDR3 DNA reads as TGTGCCAGCAGCTACCTACGTTTGACTAGCGGACTTAGCTCCTACAATGAGCAGTTCTTC.

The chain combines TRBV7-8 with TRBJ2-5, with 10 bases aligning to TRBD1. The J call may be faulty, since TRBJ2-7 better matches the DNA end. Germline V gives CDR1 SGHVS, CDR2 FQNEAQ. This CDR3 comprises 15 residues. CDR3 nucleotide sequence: TGTGCCAGCACCTTCTTGGGACAGGGGCAAGACGAGCAGTACTTC. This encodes CASTFLGQGQDEQYF.

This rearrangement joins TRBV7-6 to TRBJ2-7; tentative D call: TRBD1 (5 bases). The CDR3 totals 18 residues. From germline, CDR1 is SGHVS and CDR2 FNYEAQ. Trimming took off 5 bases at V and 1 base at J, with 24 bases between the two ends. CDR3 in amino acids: CASSPTLFHSGASYEQYF. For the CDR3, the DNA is TGTGCCAGCAGCCCGACACTCTTCCACAGTGGGGCTTCCTACGAGCAGTACTTC.

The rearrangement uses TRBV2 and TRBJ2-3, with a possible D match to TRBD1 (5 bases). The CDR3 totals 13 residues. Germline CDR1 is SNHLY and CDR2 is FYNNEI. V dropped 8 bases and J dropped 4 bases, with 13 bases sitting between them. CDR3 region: CASLKGFADTQYF. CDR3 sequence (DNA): TGTGCCAGCCTCAAGGGGTTCGCAGATACGCAGTATTTT. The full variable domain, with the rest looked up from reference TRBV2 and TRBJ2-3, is EPEVTQTPSHQVTQMGQEVILRCVPISNHLYFYWYRQILGQKVEFLVSFYNNEISEKSEIFDDQFSVERPDGSNFTLKIRSTKLEDSAMYFCASLKGFADTQYFGPGTRLTVL.